This T cell receptor beta chain was identified in a study of cytomegalovirus exposure and HLA in healthy donors. The study's findings and limits: Despite most TCR sequences being rare, some public TCRs occurred in many donors.

Method: immunoSEQ multiplex PCR; TCRdb's copy keeps in-frame clones and lacks some. The profile covers roughly 60,000 clones, with around 95% appearing a single time and approximately 6% taken by the ten largest. Worth noting for this clone: Its antigen is unidentified.

Deletions cut 2 bases from V and 8 bases from J, with 15 bases between. Germline CDR1 is SGHDN and CDR2 is FVKESK. This CDR3 is 15 amino acids long. This sequence originates from a woman aged 18-29 years in good health and CMV-seropositive. J is TRBJ1-4 and V is TRBV14, with D possibly being TRBD1 (6 bases). The sequenced sample consisted of PBMCs. CDR3 DNA: TGTGCCAGCAGCCAAAACAGGGCGCGTGGGGAAAAACTGTTTTTT. Protein sequence: CASSQNRARGEKLFF.